Listed below are T cell receptor beta chains from one sample, sequenced in a study of T-cell reconstitution after alpha-beta-depleted transplantation in children. TCRdb called the PCR reads again in MiXCR, with one record for every CDR3 protein. Of 780,000 or so distinct CDR3 sequences in the sample, roughly 15% were seen once. The sample in question was PBMCs, mostly from graft donor cells, obtained 360 days after TCRalphabeta/CD19-depleted stem cell transplant. These receptor sequences come from a male patient under 18 who had a stem cell transplant for acute lymphoblastic leukemia, so the T cells may come from the graft donor. Both conserved end residues are part of each CDR3. A D gene is named only where the DNA matches it firmly. Clone size is stated in some rows and not others, as once, few, many or a class when expanded.

>TRBJ2-2|few|TRBV5-1|TRBD2
TGCGCCAGCAGCTTGAGTCTAGCGGGAGTCGGGGAGCTGTTTTTT
CASSLSLAGVGELFF
>TRBJ2-7|few|TRBV6-5|TRBD2
TGTGCCAGCAGTTACTCCGGCGGGGGGGGCTCCTACGAGCAGTACTTC
CASSYSGGGGSYEQYF
>TRBJ2-5|-|TRBV29-1|TRBD1
TGCAGCGTTGAACCCCGGGACAGGGCCCGGGAGACCCAGTACTTC
CSVEPRDRARETQYF
>TRBJ2-5|-|TRBV6-5|-
TGTGCCAGCAGTTACTCTCGGGGGTCGATTCAACAAGAGACCCAGTACTTC
CASSYSRGSIQQETQYF
>TRBJ2-3|few|TRBV7-9|TRBD1
TGTGCCAGCAGCTCGACAGGGTTTTTAACAGATACGCAGTATTTT
CASSSTGFLTDTQYF
>TRBJ1-3|few|TRBV7-6|-
TGTGCCAGCAGCCCCTCGGGATCATACTCTGGAAACACCATATATTTT
CASSPSGSYSGNTIYF
>TRBJ2-5|-|TRBV7-2|-
TGTGCCAGCAGCCCTGGGCCCCCCCCGAGGGAGACCCAGTACTTC
CASSPGPPPRETQYF
>TRBJ2-1|-|TRBV18|-
TGTGCCAGCTTCACCATAAAGTATTCCGGGACTGGGGTGTCGAATGAGCAGTTCTTC
CASFTIKYSGTGVSNEQFF
>TRBJ2-4|few|TRBV20-1|TRBD2
TGCAGTGCTAGAGAGGTGTCTAGCGGGAGGTACTGGTGGAAAAACATTCAGTACTTC
CSAREVSSGRYWWKNIQYF
>TRBJ2-1|-|TRBV12-3/TRBV12-4|TRBD2
TGTGCCAGCTCGACAGGGCCTAGCGGGAGTCGCAATGAGCAGTTCTTC
CASSTGPSGSRNEQFF
>TRBJ2-7|many|TRBV11-2|TRBD2
TGTGCCAGCAGCTTAGAACTAGCGGCGAGCTTCCCCTACGAGCAGTACTTC
CASSLELAASFPYEQYF
>TRBJ2-7|few|TRBV23-1|-
TGCGCCAGCAGTCAATTTAAGGCAGAACTGGGGTACGAGCAGTACTTC
CASSQFKAELGYEQYF
>TRBJ1-2|-|TRBV7-8|-
TGTGCCAGCAGCTCCGACCAGGGGAACCGCTACACCTTC
CASSSDQGNRYTF
>TRBJ1-2|-|TRBV29-1|TRBD1
TGCAGCGTTGAAGGGGAGGGCCGGGACAGGGGGCATTTGTGCTATGGCTACACCTTC
CSVEGEGRDRGHLCYGYTF
>TRBJ2-3|-|TRBV7-6|TRBD2
TGTGCCAGCAGCTCCCCGACTAGCGGGAACACAGATACGCAGTATTTT
CASSSPTSGNTDTQYF
>TRBJ2-5|few|TRBV29-1|TRBD2
TGCAGCGTTGAAGCGCGCGGGAGTACCCAGGGGACCCAGTACTTC
CSVEARGSTQGTQYF
>TRBJ1-2|-|TRBV24-1|-
TGTGCCACCAGTGATCCTCGTAGGGGCCAGGACTATGGCTACACCTTC
CATSDPRRGQDYGYTF
>TRBJ2-5|-|TRBV5-1|-
TGCGCCAGCAGCTTAAAGACCCCTCAAGAGACCCAGTACTTC
CASSLKTPQETQYF
>TRBJ1-1|few|TRBV7-3|TRBD1
TGTGCCAGCAGCCTGGACAGGGCTTCCGTGAACACTGAAGCTTTCTTT
CASSLDRASVNTEAFF
>TRBJ2-1|few|TRBV14|-
TGTGCCAGCAGCCAAGGATTTTTCAATGAGCAGTTCTTC
CASSQGFFNEQFF
>TRBJ2-5|-|TRBV30|-
TGTGCCTGGAGTGTACCCTCGGTCCAAGAGACCCAGTACTTC
CAWSVPSVQETQYF
>TRBJ2-5|-|TRBV10-3|TRBD2
TGTGCCATCAGTGAGCCCCGGACTAGCGCCTTCTGTTCTAGGTTC
CAISEPRTSAFCSRF
>TRBJ2-5|few|TRBV7-8|-
TGTGCCAGCAGCTTAGTTGGGACCTTCCAAGAGACCCAGTACTTC
CASSLVGTFQETQYF
>TRBJ2-2|-|TRBV27|TRBD2
TGTGCCAGCAGTACCGGGAGGGGTCGAACCGGGGAGCTGTTTTTT
CASSTGRGRTGELFF
>TRBJ2-2|-|TRBV7-9|TRBD2
TGTGCCAGCAGCCCTTGGCTAGCGGGAGGCTCCGGGGAGCTGTTTTTT
CASSPWLAGGSGELFF
>TRBJ2-1|-|TRBV12-3/TRBV12-4|-
TGTGCCAGCAGTTTAGCGGGACTCCTCAACAATGAGCAGTTCTTC
CASSLAGLLNNEQFF
>TRBJ2-7|-|TRBV6-5|-
TGTGCCAGCAGTTACTCCGGGGCCCCCTACGAGCAGTACTTC
CASSYSGAPYEQYF
>TRBJ2-1|few|TRBV13|-
TGTGCCAGCAGCTTCCGACTAGATGCCTACAATGAGCAGTTCTTC
CASSFRLDAYNEQFF
>TRBJ1-5|few|TRBV5-1|-
TGCGCCAGCAGCCCCCGCGGGGGATTACTGCCCCAGCATTTT
CASSPRGGLLPQHF
>TRBJ2-1|-|TRBV12-3/TRBV12-4|TRBD2
TGTGCCAGCAGTTTGGCGGGAGCGGCCTACAATGAGCAGTTCTTC
CASSLAGAAYNEQFF
>TRBJ2-2|many|TRBV29-1|-
TGCAGCGTTGAACCGTCGGCAGTGGCTCCCGGGGAGCTGTTTTTT
CSVEPSAVAPGELFF
>TRBJ2-1|few|TRBV27|TRBD2
TGTGCCAGCAGTCTACTAGCGGCCCACTACAATGAGCAGTTCTTC
CASSLLAAHYNEQFF
>TRBJ2-6|few|TRBV20-1|-
TGCAGTGCTAGAGTTCCCGAAGGCTCTGGGGCCAACGTCCTGACTTTC
CSARVPEGSGANVLTF
>TRBJ1-6|few|TRBV6-5|TRBD1
TGTGCCAGCAGTTATACCGGGACAGACAATTCACCCCTCCACTTT
CASSYTGTDNSPLHF
>TRBJ2-7|few|TRBV25-1|-
TGTGCCAGCACCCTGGAGGGAGTTTACGAGCAGTACTTC
CASTLEGVYEQYF
>TRBJ1-2|few|TRBV10-3|-
TGTGCCATCAGCTCGGGACACCTAGGCTACACCTTC
CAISSGHLGYTF
>TRBJ1-5|few|TRBV20-1|-
TGCAGTGCTAGAGATCCGGGATATAGCAATCAGCCCCAGCATTTT
CSARDPGYSNQPQHF
>TRBJ2-2|-|TRBV3-1|TRBD2
TGTGCCAGCAGCAAGACCGGGACTAGCGGGATACGGGGCACCGGGGAGCTGTTTTTT
CASSKTGTSGIRGTGELFF
>TRBJ2-1|few|TRBV12-5|-
TGTGCTAGTGGTTTGAAGCCCTACAATGAGCAGTTCTTC
CASGLKPYNEQFF
>TRBJ2-1|many|TRBV5-5|TRBD2
TGTGCCAGCAGCCCTGGACTAGCGGGATATGATGAGCAGTTCTTC
CASSPGLAGYDEQFF
>TRBJ2-5|many|TRBV12-3/TRBV12-4|TRBD1
TGTGCCAGCAGTTCACGGGGACAGCCAGAGACCCAGTACTTC
CASSSRGQPETQYF
>TRBJ1-3|few|TRBV7-9|-
TGTGCCAGCAGCTTAGGAATAAAGGGGGTGTCCGGAAACACCATATATTTT
CASSLGIKGVSGNTIYF
>TRBJ2-1|few|TRBV11-1|TRBD2
TGTGCCAGCAGCTTAAGTCTAGCGGGAGAGTTTTCCTACAATGAGCAGTTCTTC
CASSLSLAGEFSYNEQFF
>TRBJ2-3|-|TRBV29-1|-
TGCAGCGTTGAGGAGGGAACAGATACGCAGTATTTT
CSVEEGTDTQYF
>TRBJ1-2|-|TRBV7-9|TRBD1
TGTGCCAGCAGCATCCCGGACAGGGACTATGGCTACACCTTC
CASSIPDRDYGYTF
>TRBJ2-1|-|TRBV6-5|TRBD2
TGTGCCAGCAGTTCAAAAATAGCGGGTGTCAATGAGCAGTTCTTC
CASSSKIAGVNEQFF
>TRBJ2-1|-|TRBV20-1|TRBD2
TGCAGTACTCGACGGGAGGCGTACAATGAGCAGTTCTTC
CSTRREAYNEQFF
>TRBJ2-1|many|TRBV5-6|-
TGTGCCAGCAGCTTGGCCTTAGAGGTCGGGAATGAGCAGTTCTTC
CASSLALEVGNEQFF
>TRBJ1-1|few|TRBV7-9|TRBD1
TGTGCCAGCAGCGAAGCACAGGGGCGCAGGGGAGAAGCTTTCTTT
CASSEAQGRRGEAFF